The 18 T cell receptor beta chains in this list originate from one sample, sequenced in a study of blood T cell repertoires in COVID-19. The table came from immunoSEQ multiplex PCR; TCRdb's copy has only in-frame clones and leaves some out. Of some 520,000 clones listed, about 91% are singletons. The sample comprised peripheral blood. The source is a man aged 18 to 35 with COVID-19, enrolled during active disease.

CDR3 coding DNA: TGTGCCAGTAGCCGCCCTGGGGGGTCCTACGAGCAGTACTTC. This translates into CASSRPGGSYEQYF. The chain combines TRBV19 with TRBJ2-7; a weak D match, TRBD2 (6 bases). The CDR3 totals 14 residues. Trimming left V 6 bases short and J 1 base short, with 13 bases between. Germline V gives CDR1 LNHDA, CDR2 SQIVND (reference sequence).

The CDR3 sequence: CSAPCPLLYEQYF. CDR3 nucleotides: TGCAGCGCGCCTTGTCCCCTCCTTTACGAGCAGTACTTC. The rearrangement links TRBV29-1 to TRBJ2-7, with no clear D. Per the germline V gene, CDR1 is SQVTM and CDR2 is ANQGSEA. The ends were cut back, 7 bases at V and 4 bases at J, with 17 bases in the middle. There are 13 residues in the CDR3.

CDR3 DNA: TGTGCCAGCAGGCCCCCAGGGGCCGAGCAGTACTTC. Encoded protein: CASRPPGAEQYF. V gene TRBV2 combines with J gene TRBJ2-7, with D maybe TRBD1 (6 bases). Germline V gene sequence: CDR1 SNHLY, CDR2 FYNNEI. The CDR3 runs 12 residues. With 6 bases removed from V and 6 bases from J, the gap between germline ends came to 12 bases.

The CDR3 DNA reads as TGTGCCAGCAGCCAAGGGACTAGCCACTACAATGAGCAGTTCTTC. It specifies CASSQGTSHYNEQFF. J is TRBJ2-1 and V is TRBV3-1 (or the pseudogene TRBV3-2); TRBD2 matches 8 bases. Germline CDR1 is LGHDT and CDR2 is YNNKEL (reference sequence). CDR3 size: 15 residues. Germline trimming cut 1 base from V and 3 bases from J; bases unmatched to any gene: 2.

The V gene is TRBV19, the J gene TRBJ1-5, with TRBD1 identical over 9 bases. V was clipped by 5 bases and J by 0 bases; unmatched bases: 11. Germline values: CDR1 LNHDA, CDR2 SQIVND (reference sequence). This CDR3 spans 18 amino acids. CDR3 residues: CASSGDRESWDSNQPQHF. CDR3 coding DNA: TGTGCCAGTAGTGGGGACAGGGAGTCTTGGGATAGCAATCAGCCCCAGCATTTT.

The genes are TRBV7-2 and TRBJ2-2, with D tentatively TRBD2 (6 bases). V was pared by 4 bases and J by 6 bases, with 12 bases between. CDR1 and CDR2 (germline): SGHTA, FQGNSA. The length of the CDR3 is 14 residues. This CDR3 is CASSYLGEAGELFF. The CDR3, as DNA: TGTGCCAGCAGCTATCTAGGGGAGGCCGGGGAGCTGTTTTTT. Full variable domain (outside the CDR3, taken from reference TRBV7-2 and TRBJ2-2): GAGVSQSPSNKVTEKGKDVELRCDPISGHTALYWYRQSLGQGLEFLIYFQGNSAPDKSGLPSDRFSAERTGGSVSTLTIQRTQQEDSAVYLCASSYLGEAGELFFGEGSRLTVL.

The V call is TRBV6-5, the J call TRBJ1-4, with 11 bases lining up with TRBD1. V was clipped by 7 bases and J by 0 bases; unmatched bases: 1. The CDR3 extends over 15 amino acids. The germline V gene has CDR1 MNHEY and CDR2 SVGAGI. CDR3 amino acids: CASKGQGATNEKLFF. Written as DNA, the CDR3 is TGTGCCAGCAAGGGACAGGGGGCAACTAATGAAAAACTGTTTTTT.

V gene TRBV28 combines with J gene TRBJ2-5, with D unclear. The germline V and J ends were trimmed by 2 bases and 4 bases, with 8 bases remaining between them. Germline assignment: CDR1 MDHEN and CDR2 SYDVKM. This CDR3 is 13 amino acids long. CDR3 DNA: TGTGCCAGCAGTTTAATTAGCCGAGAGACCCAGTACTTC. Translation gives CASSLISRETQYF. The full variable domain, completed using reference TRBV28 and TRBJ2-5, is DVKVTQSSRYLVKRTGEKVFLECVQDMDHENMFWYRQDPGLGLRLIYFSYDVKMKEKGDIPEGYSVSREKKERFSLILESASTNQTSMYLCASSLISRETQYFGPGTRLLVL.

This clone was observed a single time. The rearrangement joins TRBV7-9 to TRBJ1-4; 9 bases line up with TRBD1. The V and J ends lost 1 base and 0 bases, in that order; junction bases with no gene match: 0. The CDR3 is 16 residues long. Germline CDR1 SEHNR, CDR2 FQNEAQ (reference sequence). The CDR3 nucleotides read TGTGCCAGCAGCTTAGGACAGGGGGCAACTAATGAAAAACTGTTTTTT. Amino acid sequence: CASSLGQGATNEKLFF.

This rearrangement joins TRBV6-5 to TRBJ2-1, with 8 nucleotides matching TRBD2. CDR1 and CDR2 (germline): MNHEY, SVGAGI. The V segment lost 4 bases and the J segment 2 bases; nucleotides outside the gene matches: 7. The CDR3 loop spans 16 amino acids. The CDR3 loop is CASSSLSGLAYNEQFF. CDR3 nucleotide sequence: TGTGCCAGCAGTTCTCTATCGGGACTAGCCTACAATGAGCAGTTCTTC.

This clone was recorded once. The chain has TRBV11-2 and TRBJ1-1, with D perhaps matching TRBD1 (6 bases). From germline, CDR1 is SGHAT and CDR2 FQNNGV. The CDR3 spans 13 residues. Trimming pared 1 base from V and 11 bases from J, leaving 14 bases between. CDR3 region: CASSLGGQGWAFF. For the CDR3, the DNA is TGTGCCAGCAGCTTAGGAGGGCAGGGGTGGGCTTTCTTT.

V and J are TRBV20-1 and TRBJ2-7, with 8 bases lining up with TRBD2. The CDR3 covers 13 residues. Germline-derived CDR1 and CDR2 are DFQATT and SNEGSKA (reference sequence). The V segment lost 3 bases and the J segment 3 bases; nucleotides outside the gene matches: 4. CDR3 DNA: TGCAGTGCTAGTGCGGGGGGATACTACGAGCAGTACTTC. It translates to CSASAGGYYEQYF.

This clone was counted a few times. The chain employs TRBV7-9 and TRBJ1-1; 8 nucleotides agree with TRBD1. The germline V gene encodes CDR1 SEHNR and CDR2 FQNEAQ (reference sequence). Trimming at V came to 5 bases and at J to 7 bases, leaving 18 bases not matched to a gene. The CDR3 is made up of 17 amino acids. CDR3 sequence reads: CASSNEITTGTGVEAFF. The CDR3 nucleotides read TGTGCCAGCAGCAACGAAATTACCACCGGGACAGGAGTTGAAGCTTTCTTT.

Here the CDR3 reads CASSPKRQGGGEKLFF. CDR3 nucleotide sequence: TGTGCCAGCAGCCCGAAACGACAGGGGGGAGGTGAAAAACTGTTTTTT. The J gene is TRBJ1-4, the V gene TRBV5-4; TRBD1 matches at 9 bases. V gave up 4 bases and J gave up 7 bases; unmatched junction bases: 11. CDR3 length: 16 amino acids. CDR1 is SGHNT and CDR2 is YYREEE in the germline V gene (reference sequence). Using reference TRBV5-4 and TRBJ1-4 for the parts outside the CDR3, the full variable domain is ETGVTQSPTHLIKTRGQQVTLRCSSQSGHNTVSWYQQALGQGPQFIFQYYREEENGRGNFPPRFSGLQFPNYSSELNVNALELDDSALYLCASSPKRQGGGEKLFFGSGTQLSVL.

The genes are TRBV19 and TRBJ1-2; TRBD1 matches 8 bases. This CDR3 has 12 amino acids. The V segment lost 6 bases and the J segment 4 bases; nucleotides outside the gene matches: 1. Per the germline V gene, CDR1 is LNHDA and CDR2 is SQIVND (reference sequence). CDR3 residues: CASRDRAYGYTF. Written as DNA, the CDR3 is TGTGCCAGTAGGGACAGGGCCTATGGCTACACCTTC.

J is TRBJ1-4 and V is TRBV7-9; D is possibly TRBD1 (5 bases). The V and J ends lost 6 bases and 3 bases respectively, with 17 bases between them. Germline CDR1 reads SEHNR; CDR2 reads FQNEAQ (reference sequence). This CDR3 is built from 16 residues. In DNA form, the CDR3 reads TGTGCCAGCAGTCAGACCTCAGGGTCGTCTAATGAAAAACTGTTTTTT. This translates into CASSQTSGSSNEKLFF.

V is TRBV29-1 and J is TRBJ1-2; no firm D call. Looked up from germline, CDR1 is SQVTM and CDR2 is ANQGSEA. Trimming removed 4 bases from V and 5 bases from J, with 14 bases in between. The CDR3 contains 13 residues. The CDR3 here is CSVGSGDDYGYTF. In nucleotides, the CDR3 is TGCAGCGTTGGGTCAGGTGACGATTATGGCTACACCTTC.

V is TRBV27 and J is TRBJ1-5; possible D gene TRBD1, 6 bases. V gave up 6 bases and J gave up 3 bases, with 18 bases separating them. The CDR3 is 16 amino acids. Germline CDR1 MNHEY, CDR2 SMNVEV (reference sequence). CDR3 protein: CASRLIGTPTNQPQHF. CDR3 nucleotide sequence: TGTGCCAGCAGACTAATCGGGACACCCACCAATCAGCCCCAGCATTTT.